This T cell receptor beta chain was recorded in a study of cytomegalovirus exposure and HLA in healthy donors. Study as a whole: Membership in the Caucasian-associated ancestry cluster was found for around 81% of 300 to 400 genotyped donors. Regarding the study as a whole: By a later analysis, the bulk of CMV-associated TCR beta chains appeared HLA-restricted. Analyses of presence and absence presupposed an approximately uniform sequencing depth across donors.

PCR employed 60 Vbeta and 13 Jbeta primers. Generated by immunoSEQ multiplex PCR, the TCRdb table keeps only in-frame clones and is missing some. The sample records about 150,000 clones, roughly 81% being singletons. The CDR3 length is 14 residues. Germline V gene sequence: CDR1 MDHEN, CDR2 SYDVKM. All the people who gave samples were healthy bone marrow donors. Worth noting for this clone: Antigen unknown. One end of the junction is discordant with germline, which a read error may explain.

Sequenced: PBMCs. The rearrangement joins TRBV28 to TRBJ2-1; 10 bases map to TRBD1. The TCR was taken from a woman under 30 in good health and CMV-seronegative. CDR3 DNA sequence: TGTGCCACCCAGACAGGGGGCGGATACAGTGAGCAGTTCTTC. This translates into CATQTGGGYSEQFF.